The rows below give T cell receptor beta chains drawn from one sample of a study of T-cell reconstitution after alpha-beta-depleted transplantation in children. MiXCR, applied by TCRdb to the PCR reads, yields one record per CDR3 protein. The sample lists 400,000 to 500,000 distinct CDR3 sequences; roughly a tenth were seen once. Sequencing was performed on PBMCs from the stem cell graft donor, taken from the stem cell graft. Receptor source: a human donor who donated a stem cell graft to a child with acute myeloid leukemia. Both conserved end residues are part of each CDR3.

>TRBJ2-7|TRBV20-1
CSAAPTGDEQYF
>TRBJ2-7|TRBV3-1
CASSHGGRSYEQYF
>TRBJ1-1|TRBV5-6
CASSLAVGGGTEAFF
>TRBJ2-5|TRBV20-1
CSARYSSLETQYF
>TRBJ2-7|TRBV29-1
CSVVLESHEQYF
>TRBJ2-5|TRBV27
CASSTDTQETQYF
>TRBJ2-1|TRBV27
CASSLGLNYNEQFF
>TRBJ2-5|TRBV25-1
CASSEGTSPMETQYF
>TRBJ2-5|TRBV7-9
CASSLVPGQGQETQYF
>TRBJ2-7|TRBV12-3/TRBV12-4
CASSRLAGDIEQYF
>TRBJ1-6|TRBV10-3
CAANEGAYNSPLHF
>TRBJ2-1|TRBV12-3/TRBV12-4
CASSLWSARVVLF
>TRBJ2-7|TRBV5-1
CASSLGGTSGNSYEQYF
>TRBJ2-1|TRBV6-2/TRBV6-3
CASSYPGLADEQFF
>TRBJ1-1|TRBV20-1
CIATTGGTEAFF
>TRBJ2-1|TRBV27
CASTLGRGGNEQFF
>TRBJ2-2|TRBV3-1
CASSQWSGGTGELFF